This T cell receptor beta chain emerged from a study of blood T cell repertoires in COVID-19. Study-level information: The cDNA or gDNA used as material had been derived from T cells, B-cell-depleted T cells, or PBMCs.

Original methodology: Estimation of nucleated cell counts relied on the amplification of reference gene primers. TCRdb's copy holds only in-frame clones and misses some; the assay was immunoSEQ multiplex PCR. The V and J calls and the clone size are those of that table, but D and trimming were determined from the DNA. Counted here are about 200,000 clones, 80% to 90% occurring once; the ten biggest clones make up roughly 9.8%. The V gene's germline CDR1 is LGHDT and CDR2 YNNKEL (reference sequence). This CDR3 is 14 amino acids long. V shed 2 bases, J shed 7 bases, and the junction held 3 bases outside the gene matches. This clone was observed a few times.

Sequences were obtained from peripheral blood. The receptor was derived from a human donor with active or convalescent COVID-19. The donor label of this sample is uncertain. The genes are TRBV3-1 (or the pseudogene TRBV3-2) and TRBJ2-2, with TRBD2 matching over 8 bases. The CDR3 DNA reads TGTGCCAGCAGCCAAAGCGGGAGAGTCGGGGAGCTGTTTTTT. This sequence encodes CASSQSGRVGELFF.